The 22 T cell receptor beta chains below come from one sample, sequenced in a study of blood T cells in healthy people across ages. Through a sample-barcoded 5' primer and a J-beta primer mix, a second PCR was run for roughly 7 to 11 cycles. Using its own MiXCR run on the 5' RACE reads, TCRdb lists one record per CDR3 protein. The data hold about 1.4 million distinct CDR3 sequences, with roughly 59% observed a single time. Sequencing was carried out using blood. All receptors derive from a man between 18 and 29 years old in good health.

The chain has TRBV4-3 and TRBJ2-3; D is unresolved. The germline CDR1 and CDR2 sequences are LGHNA and YSLEER. V gave up 0 bases and J gave up 0 bases, with 10 bases separating them. This CDR3 is 16 amino acids long. As DNA, the CDR3 is TGCGCCAGCAGCCAAGAGGGCCTAACGAGCACAGATACGCAGTATTTT. Its translation: CASSQEGLTSTDTQYF.

V and J are TRBV6-2 or TRBV6-3 and TRBJ2-4; TRBD2 might be the D (5 bases). V was shortened by 2 bases and J by 0 bases, with 8 bases between the two germline ends. Per the germline V gene, CDR1 is MNHEY and CDR2 is SVGEGT. The length of the CDR3 is 15 residues. CDR3 bases: TGTGCCAGCAGTTACATGGGAGTAGCCAAAAACATTCAGTACTTC. Protein sequence: CASSYMGVAKNIQYF.

This clonotype was detected ten times or more. V usage is TRBV28 and J usage is TRBJ2-3, with a weak D call TRBD1 (5 bases). The CDR3 runs 14 residues. V was shortened by 1 base and J by 3 bases, with 8 bases between the two germline ends. The germline CDR1 and CDR2 sequences are MDHEN and SYDVKM. CDR3 DNA: TGTGCCAGCAGTTTATTGCAGGGTACAGATACGCAGTATTTT. Translating gives CASSLLQGTDTQYF.

The V and J genes are TRBV29-1 and TRBJ2-3; D may match TRBD1 or TRBD2 (6 bases each). The V end lost 6 bases, the J end lost 1 base, and 17 bases lay between the germline ends. This CDR3 has 15 residues. Looked up from germline, CDR1 is SQVTM and CDR2 is ANQGSEA. CDR3 sequence (DNA): TGCAGCGTCGATGGGGGGCTAGAGCGCACAGATACGCAGTATTTT. It translates to CSVDGGLERTDTQYF.

The V call is TRBV7-2, the J call TRBJ2-5, with 11 bases lining up with TRBD1. This CDR3 is built from 15 residues. V lost 0 bases to trimming and J lost 11 bases; unmatched junction nucleotides: 8. Germline assignment: CDR1 SGHTA and CDR2 FQGNSA. CDR3 nucleotides: TGTGCCAGCAGCTTAGCCCCAGGGACAGGGGGTGAGCAGTACTTC. Residues: CASSLAPGTGGEQYF. Full variable domain (rest looked up from reference TRBV7-2 and TRBJ2-5): GAGVSQSPSNKVTEKGKDVELRCDPISGHTALYWYRQSLGQGLEFLIYFQGNSAPDKSGLPSDRFSAERTGGSVSTLTIQRTQQEDSAVYLCASSLAPGTGGEQYFGPGTRLLVL.

This rearrangement joins TRBV29-1 to TRBJ1-2; no reliable D call. Germline assignment: CDR1 SQVTM and CDR2 ANQGSEA. This CDR3 has 13 amino acids. V lost 4 bases, J lost 1 base, and 10 bases lay in between. CDR3: CSVVETLNYGYTF. CDR3 nucleotides: TGCAGCGTTGTCGAAACACTTAACTATGGCTACACCTTC. The complete variable domain, with remaining parts taken from reference TRBV29-1 and TRBJ1-2, reads SAVISQKPSRDICQRGTSLTIQCQVDSQVTMMFWYRQQPGQSLTLIATANQGSEATYESGFVIDKFPISRPNLTFSTLTVSNMSPEDSSIYLCSVVETLNYGYTFGSGTRLTVV.

The rearrangement links TRBV4-1 to TRBJ1-2; D uncertain. From germline, CDR1 is MGHRA and CDR2 YSYEKL. The CDR3 is 15 amino acids. The V and J ends lost 0 bases and 3 bases respectively, with 11 bases between them. CDR3 loop: CASSQDETAYYGYTF. The CDR3 coding sequence is TGCGCCAGCAGCCAAGATGAGACTGCTTACTATGGCTACACCTTC.

The count of this clonotype is one. The chain carries TRBV10-3 and TRBJ2-1; D perhaps matches TRBD1 (7 bases). Germline-derived CDR1 and CDR2 are ENHRY and SYGVKD. V was trimmed by 7 bases and J by 7 bases, leaving 23 bases between them. The CDR3 extends over 16 amino acids. CDR3 protein: CAIKMTPGGGPNEQFF. CDR3 in DNA: TGTGCCATCAAGATGACCCCAGGAGGGGGCCCAAATGAGCAGTTCTTC.

This chain uses TRBV29-1 with TRBJ2-1; D assignment may be TRBD1 or TRBD2 (5 bases each). V gave up 4 bases and J gave up 7 bases, with 20 bases separating them. CDR3 length: 15 residues. Germline V gene sequence: CDR1 SQVTM, CDR2 ANQGSEA. The CDR3 bases are TGCAGCGTTGTTTCCGGGACCCGACGTCGGAATGAGCAGTTCTTC. Translation gives CSVVSGTRRRNEQFF.

The rearrangement uses TRBV5-5 and TRBJ1-6; 7 nucleotides line up with TRBD1. Germline V gives CDR1 SGHKS, CDR2 YYEKEE (reference sequence). J was trimmed by 9 bases and V by 1 base; bases with no gene match: 13. The CDR3 totals 17 residues. CDR3 region: CASSLTGANQNSSPLHF. The CDR3 DNA is TGTGCCAGCAGCTTGACAGGGGCGAACCAAAATAGTTCACCCCTCCACTTT.

V gene TRBV24-1 combines with J gene TRBJ2-2, with D perhaps TRBD1 (6 bases). Trimming cost V 4 bases and J 2 bases, with 19 bases left between them. The CDR3 loop spans 18 amino acids. Germline assignment: CDR1 KGHDR and CDR2 SFDVKD. The CDR3 DNA reads TGTGCCACCAGTGAGACAGGACCTTCAACTTTTAACACCGGGGAGCTGTTTTTT. It is translated as CATSETGPSTFNTGELFF.

This sequence joins TRBV11-2 and TRBJ2-6; D ambiguous. Germline V gives CDR1 SGHAT, CDR2 FQNNGV. The V gene lost 8 bases and the J gene lost 2 bases, with 10 bases spanning the gap. The CDR3 length is 14 residues. The DNA of the CDR3 is TGTGCCAGCCGGCCGGACGCTGGGGCCAACGTCCTGACTTTC. Translated: CASRPDAGANVLTF.

The V call is TRBV5-6, the J call TRBJ2-7; 8 bases agree with TRBD2. Germline trimming cut 1 base from V and 5 bases from J; bases unmatched to any gene: 11. Germline assignment: CDR1 SGHDT and CDR2 YYEEEE. The CDR3 consists of 16 residues. As DNA, the CDR3 is TGTGCCAGCAGCTTGCAACTAGCGGTCTCATGGGACGAGCAGTACTTC. Translation gives CASSLQLAVSWDEQYF.

V is TRBV27 and J is TRBJ1-5; D uncertain. CDR3 length equals 17 residues. The V gene's germline CDR1 is MNHEY and CDR2 SMNVEV (reference sequence). V was cut by 1 base and J by 0 bases, with 13 bases left in between. Written as DNA, the CDR3 is TGTGCCAGCAGTTTATATGCGTGGCGAGGTAGCAATCAGCCCCAGCATTTT. Its protein is CASSLYAWRGSNQPQHF.

The chain has TRBV2 and TRBJ2-1; D perhaps matches TRBD1 (5 bases). CDR1 SNHLY and CDR2 FYNNEI come from the germline V gene. The ends were cut back, 7 bases at V and 14 bases at J, with 18 bases in the middle. The CDR3 spans 12 residues. The CDR3 DNA sequence: TGTGCCAGCACTCTCATGGTTGGGGCGAAGTTCTTC. Its protein is CASTLMVGAKFF.

The chain uses TRBV5-4 and TRBJ2-7, with a possible D match to TRBD1 (6 bases). The J call may not be correct, given that the DNA end is closer to TRBJ2-5. CDR1 is SGHNT and CDR2 is YYREEE in the germline V gene (reference sequence). The CDR3 is 14 residues long. The CDR3: CASSLPGAEETQYF. Written as DNA, the CDR3 is TGTGCCAGCAGCTTACCAGGGGCGGAGGAGACCCAGTACTTC.

The chain employs TRBV4-1 and TRBJ2-1; TRBD2 matches at 11 bases. This CDR3 has 17 residues. The J segment lost 2 bases and the V segment lost 0 bases, leaving 3 bases of the junction unmatched. Germline V CDR1 and CDR2: MGHRA, YSYEKL. CDR3 in amino acids: CASSQDASGRPYNEQFF. The CDR3 coding sequence is TGCGCCAGCAGCCAAGATGCTAGCGGGAGGCCCTACAATGAGCAGTTCTTC.

The V call is TRBV20-1, the J call TRBJ1-5, with D perhaps TRBD1 (6 bases). Germline CDR1 is DFQATT and CDR2 is SNEGSKA (reference sequence). Between the trimmed V and J ends, which lost 2 bases and 5 bases, there was a span of 13 bases. CDR3 length equals 14 residues. DNA for the CDR3: TGCAGTGCTAGAACCGACAGGAGGGATCAGCCCCAGCATTTT. Residues: CSARTDRRDQPQHF.

This clonotype was seen ten or more times. The V and J genes are TRBV28 and TRBJ1-2; unclear D gene. The V gene's germline CDR1 is MDHEN and CDR2 SYDVKM. The CDR3 is made up of 13 amino acids. Between the trimmed V and J ends, which lost 3 bases and 0 bases, there was a span of 5 bases. Here the CDR3 reads CASSFRANYGYTF. Here the CDR3 DNA reads TGTGCCAGCAGTTTCCGGGCTAACTATGGCTACACCTTC.

The genes are TRBV27 and TRBJ2-3; the D is unclear. Trimming removed 2 bases at V and 2 bases at J, with 8 bases between. The germline V gene has CDR1 MNHEY and CDR2 SMNVEV (reference sequence). The CDR3 spans 14 residues. The CDR3 DNA reads as TGTGCCAGCAGTTTAGTTCTTCCCACAGATACGCAGTATTTT. Residues: CASSLVLPTDTQYF.

V and J are TRBV15 and TRBJ1-1; D remains ambiguous. CDR3 size: 15 residues. Germline CDR1 LNHNV, CDR2 YYDKDF (reference sequence). With 1 base removed from V and 0 bases from J, the gap between germline ends came to 9 bases. CDR3 in DNA: TGTGCCACCAGCAGAGGCAGGAGCCTGAACACTGAAGCTTTCTTT. It codes for CATSRGRSLNTEAFF.

This clonotype was detected a few times. J is TRBJ2-3 and V is TRBV29-1; maybe TRBD1 (6 bases). The V and J ends lost 6 bases and 6 bases respectively, with 16 bases between them. Germline loops: CDR1 SQVTM, CDR2 ANQGSEA. The CDR3 extends over 13 amino acids. CDR3 DNA sequence: TGCAGCGTCAGACAGGTACCCGAGGATACGCAGTATTTT. Protein product: CSVRQVPEDTQYF.